This T cell receptor (gamma chain) derives from a study of Vδ1+ human thymocytes. Whole-study findings and limits: Highly polyclonal TRG and TRD repertoires with Gaussian CDR3 length distributions appeared in thymus.

The CDR3 loop spans 13 amino acids. V lost 0 bases to trimming and J lost 12 bases; unmatched junction nucleotides: 11. The germline V gene has CDR1 EGSNGY and CDR2 YDSYNSKV. This clone was picked up a small number of times. The antigen remains unidentified. RNA was extracted from the cells and then reverse transcribed. Multiplex PCR used pooled V-gene forward primers and a constant-region reverse primer to amplify CDR3s. TCRdb applied CATT to the multiplex PCR reads for clone calling. The table has approximately 25,000 gamma-chain clones, more than 15% seen once. The sequence was obtained from a boy under two years old who had congenital heart surgery. This chain links TRGV2 with TRGJ1 or TRGJ2. Specimen: Vdelta1+ gamma-delta thymocytes from the thymus. Subset denoted: FACS-sorted CD3+ TCRalphabeta- TCRVdelta1+ TCRVdelta2- thymocytes. CDR3: CATWDGSLSRKLF. CDR3 coding DNA: TGTGCCACCTGGGACGGGTCCCTCAGTAGGAAACTCTTT.